This TCR beta chain appears in the sequencing data of a study of blood T cells in healthy people across ages. Study-wide findings and caveats: Fewer expanded clones and more diversity marked long-lived versus aged donors.

A sample-barcoded 5' primer and a J-beta primer mix were used in a second PCR of roughly 7 to 11 cycles. No fewer than 3 million CDR3-containing paired-end reads came from each sample. TCRdb fed the 5' RACE reads into MiXCR, producing one record per CDR3 protein. The profile shows roughly 550,000 distinct CDR3 sequences, around 24% of them singletons. The CDR3 runs 14 residues. CDR1 is DFQATT, CDR2 SNEGSKA, per germline (reference sequence). Remarks on this clonotype: The antigen is undetermined. An end of the junction differs from the germline gene, which may be a read error.

This same sample was also part of a study on T cells of mothers and their children. That source notes: RNA that had been extracted went wholly into cDNA synthesis, at approximately 1.6 ug per 15 ul. Reads obtained per mother exceeded 9.5 million TCR beta CDR3 reads, with several million obtained per child.

V and J are TRBV20-1 and TRBJ2-5, with 9 bases fitting TRBD2. The clonotype comes from a boy younger than 18 in good health. Sample: blood. CDR3: CSAHLAGSRNEQVF. The CDR3 DNA sequence: TGCAGTGCTCATCTAGCGGGGTCCCGAAATGAGCAGGTCTTC.